The source of this T cell receptor beta chain is a study of OX40 agonist ivuxolimab in advanced cancers. Study-wide background: Patients' therapy was ivuxolimab, an antibody that acts as an agonist of OX40 (CD134). Three patients got partial responses; one had hepatocellular carcinoma and two had cutaneous melanoma. Overall study results and limits: Low normalized T-cell clonal expansion was also seen in some nonresponders.

The CDR3 is 11 amino acids. Looked up from germline, CDR1 is DFQATT and CDR2 is SNEGSKA (reference sequence). Trimming removed 0 bases from V and 9 bases from J, with 6 bases in between. For this clone: Its antigen is currently unknown.

Only in-frame clones appear in the TCRdb table, and some are missing; sequencing was by immunoSEQ multiplex PCR. The table shows approximately 58,000 clones, with around 84% occurring only once. Sequences were derived from CD4+ or CD8+ T cells sorted from blood, sampled in a trial of the OX40 agonist ivuxolimab. The clonotype comes from an adult with an advanced solid tumor such as melanoma, head and neck, liver or kidney cancer. The rearrangement joins TRBV20-1 to TRBJ2-1; D unclear. The CDR3 loop reads CSAREGPEQFF. The CDR3 coding sequence is TGCAGTGCTAGAGAGGGCCCTGAGCAGTTCTTC.